This T cell receptor (beta chain) was sequenced for a study of cytomegalovirus exposure and HLA in healthy donors. In the study overall: Researchers found that approximately 80% of 300 to 450 genotyped donors fell within the Caucasian-associated ancestry cluster.

The study, taken as a whole, reports: Most sequenced TCRs were rare (though some public TCRs occurred in many donors). An analysis that came later showed most CMV-associated TCR beta chains appearing HLA-restricted. Reportedly, fewer N-insertions than the roughly 700-donor mean appeared in an Asian-associated ancestry cluster in a later analysis.

PCR primers comprised 60 Vbeta and 13 Jbeta primers. Only in-frame clones appear in the TCRdb table, and some are missing; sequencing was by immunoSEQ multiplex PCR. The table shows about 60,000 clones, with approximately 77% occurring only once. In germline, CDR1 is SGHRS, CDR2 YFSETQ. V lost 4 bases, J lost 2 bases, and 9 bases lay in between. CDR3 length equals 13 residues. Details on this clone: Its specificity is not known. This sample includes further DNA sequences coding for the same CDR3.

This chain uses TRBV5-1 with TRBJ1-2, with a possible D match to TRBD1 (6 bases). The specimen was PBMCs. The TCR originated in a woman in her 40s in good health and CMV-seropositive. CDR3 region: CASSLGQNYGYTF. CDR3 DNA: TGCGCCAGCAGCCTAGGACAGAACTATGGCTACACCTTC.